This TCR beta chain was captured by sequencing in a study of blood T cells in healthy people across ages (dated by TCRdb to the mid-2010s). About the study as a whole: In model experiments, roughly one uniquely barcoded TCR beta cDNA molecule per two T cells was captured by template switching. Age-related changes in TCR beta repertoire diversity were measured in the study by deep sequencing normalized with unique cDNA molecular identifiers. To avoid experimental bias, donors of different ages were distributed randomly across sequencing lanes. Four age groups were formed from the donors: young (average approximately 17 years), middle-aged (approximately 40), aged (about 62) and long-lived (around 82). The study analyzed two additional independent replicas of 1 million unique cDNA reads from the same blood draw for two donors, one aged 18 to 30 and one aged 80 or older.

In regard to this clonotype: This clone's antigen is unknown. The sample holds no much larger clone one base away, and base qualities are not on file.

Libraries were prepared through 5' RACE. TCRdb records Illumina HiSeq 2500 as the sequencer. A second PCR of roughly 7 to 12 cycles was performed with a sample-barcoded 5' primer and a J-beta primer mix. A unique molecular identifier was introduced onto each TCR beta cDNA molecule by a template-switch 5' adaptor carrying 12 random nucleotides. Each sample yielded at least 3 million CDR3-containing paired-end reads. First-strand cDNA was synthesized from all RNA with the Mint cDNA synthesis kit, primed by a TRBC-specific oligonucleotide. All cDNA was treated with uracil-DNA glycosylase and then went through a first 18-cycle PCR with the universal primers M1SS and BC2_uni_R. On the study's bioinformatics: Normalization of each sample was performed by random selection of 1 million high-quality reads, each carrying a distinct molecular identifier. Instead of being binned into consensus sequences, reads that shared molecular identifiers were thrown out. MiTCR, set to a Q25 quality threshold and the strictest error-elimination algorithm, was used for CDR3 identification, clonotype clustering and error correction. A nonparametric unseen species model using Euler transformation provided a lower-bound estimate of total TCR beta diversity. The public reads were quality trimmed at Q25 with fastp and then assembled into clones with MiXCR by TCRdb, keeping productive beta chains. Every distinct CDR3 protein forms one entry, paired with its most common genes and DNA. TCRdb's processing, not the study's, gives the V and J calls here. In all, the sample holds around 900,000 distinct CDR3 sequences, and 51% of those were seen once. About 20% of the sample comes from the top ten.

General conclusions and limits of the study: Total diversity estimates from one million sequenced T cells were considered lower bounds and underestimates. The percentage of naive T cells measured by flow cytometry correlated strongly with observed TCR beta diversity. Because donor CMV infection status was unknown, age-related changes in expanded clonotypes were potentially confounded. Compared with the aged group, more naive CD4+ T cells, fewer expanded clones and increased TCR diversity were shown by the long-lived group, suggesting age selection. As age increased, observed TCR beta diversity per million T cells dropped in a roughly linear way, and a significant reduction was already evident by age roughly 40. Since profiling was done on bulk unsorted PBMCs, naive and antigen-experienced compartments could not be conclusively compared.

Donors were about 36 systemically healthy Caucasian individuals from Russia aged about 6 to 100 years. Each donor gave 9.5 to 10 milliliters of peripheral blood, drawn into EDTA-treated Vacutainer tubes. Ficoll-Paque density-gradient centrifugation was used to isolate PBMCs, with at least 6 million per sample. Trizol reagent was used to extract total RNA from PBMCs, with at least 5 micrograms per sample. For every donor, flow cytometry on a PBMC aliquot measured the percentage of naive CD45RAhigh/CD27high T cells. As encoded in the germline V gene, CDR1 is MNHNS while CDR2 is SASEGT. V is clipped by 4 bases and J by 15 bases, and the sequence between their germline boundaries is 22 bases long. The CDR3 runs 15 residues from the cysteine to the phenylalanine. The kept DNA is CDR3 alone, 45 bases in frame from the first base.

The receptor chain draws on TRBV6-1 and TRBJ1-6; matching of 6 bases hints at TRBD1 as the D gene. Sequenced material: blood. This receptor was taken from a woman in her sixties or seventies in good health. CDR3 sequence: CASSGTFTGYSILHF. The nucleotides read TGTGCCAGCAGTGGCACCTTTACAGGGTATAGTATCCTCCACTTT.